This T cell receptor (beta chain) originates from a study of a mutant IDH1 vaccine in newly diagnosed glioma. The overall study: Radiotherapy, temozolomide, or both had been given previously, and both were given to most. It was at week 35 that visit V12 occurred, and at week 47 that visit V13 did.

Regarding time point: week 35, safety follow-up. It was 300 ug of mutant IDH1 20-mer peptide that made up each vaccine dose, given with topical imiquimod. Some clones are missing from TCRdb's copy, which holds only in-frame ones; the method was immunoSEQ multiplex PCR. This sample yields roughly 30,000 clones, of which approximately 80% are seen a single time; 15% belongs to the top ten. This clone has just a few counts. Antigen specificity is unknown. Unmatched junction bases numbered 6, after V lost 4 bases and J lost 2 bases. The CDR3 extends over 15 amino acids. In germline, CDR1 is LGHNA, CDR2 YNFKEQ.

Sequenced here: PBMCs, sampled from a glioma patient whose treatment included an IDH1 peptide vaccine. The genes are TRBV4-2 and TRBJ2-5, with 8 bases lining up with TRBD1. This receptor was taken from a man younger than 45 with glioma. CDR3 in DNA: TGTGCCAGCAGCCCCGGGACAGGCGATCAAGAGACCCAGTACTTC. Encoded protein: CASSPGTGDQETQYF.